This T cell receptor (beta chain) was sequenced during a study of blood T cell repertoires in COVID-19. About the study: Sites in the United States, Italy and Spain provided acute and convalescent COVID-19 samples. In each case, the material was cDNA or gDNA derived from T cells, B-cell-depleted T cells, or PBMCs.

Germline V gene data show CDR1 as SNHLY and CDR2 as FYNNEI. V shed 2 bases and J shed 3 bases, with 16 bases lying between them. This CDR3 contains 16 residues. Authors' processing steps: Estimation of nucleated cell counts was performed using reference gene primer amplification. TCRdb keeps only in-frame clones here, not all; method: immunoSEQ multiplex PCR. D and trimming were read from the DNA, whereas the V and J calls and clone size are those reported in that table. Of about 300,000 clones listed, around 92% are singletons. This chain joins TRBV2 and TRBJ1-2; maybe TRBD1 (6 bases). The sample comprised peripheral blood. The sequence was collected from a man between 18 and 29 years old who had recovered from COVID-19. The CDR3 loop reads CASSEWDTPRDYGYTF. CDR3 sequence (DNA): TGTGCCAGCAGTGAATGGGACACGCCGCGGGACTATGGCTACACCTTC.